This TCR beta chain was identified in a study of T cell repertoires in cytomegalovirus infection. TCRdb redid the calling of the reads with MiXCR, one entry per CDR3 protein. The sample shows approximately 120,000 distinct CDR3 sequences, 32% of them seen only once. J gave up 1 base and V 5 bases, and 4 bases lay outside the gene matches. Germline V lookup: CDR1 SEHNR, CDR2 FQNEAQ (reference sequence). The CDR3 length is 15 residues. About this clonotype itself: Its specificity is not known. Because it lacks the conserved phenylalanine or tryptophan at the end, this CDR3 is likely a read error.

The source is a human donor in good health (CMV status not recorded). Some clones in this sample may be carry-over from other donors' samples. The source material was CD8+ T cells from cultured PBMCs, sampled from culture after CMV antigen stimulation. The V and J genes are TRBV7-9 and TRBJ1-2, with 10 bases identical to TRBD1. This chain's CDR3 is CASSPRTGGNYGYTL. As DNA, the CDR3 is TGTGCCAGCAGCCCAAGGACAGGGGGTAACTATGGCTACACCCTC.